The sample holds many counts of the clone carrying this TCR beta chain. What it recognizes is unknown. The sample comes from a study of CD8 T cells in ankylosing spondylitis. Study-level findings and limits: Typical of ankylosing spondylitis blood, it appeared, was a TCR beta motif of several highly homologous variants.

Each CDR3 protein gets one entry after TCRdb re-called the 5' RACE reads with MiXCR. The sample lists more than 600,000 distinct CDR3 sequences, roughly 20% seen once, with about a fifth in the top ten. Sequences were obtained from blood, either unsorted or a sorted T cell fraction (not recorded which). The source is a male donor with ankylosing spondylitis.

The CDR3 DNA reads TGTGCCAGCAGCCAAGAGGGGATACAATCTTCACCCCTCCACTTT. It translates to CASSQEGIQSSPLHF. This chain uses TRBV3-1 with TRBJ1-6; no clear D gene. This CDR3 region has 15 residues. Germline lookup yields CDR1 LGHDT and CDR2 YNNKEL (reference sequence). The V end was cut by 0 bases, the J end by 9 bases, with 12 bases between.